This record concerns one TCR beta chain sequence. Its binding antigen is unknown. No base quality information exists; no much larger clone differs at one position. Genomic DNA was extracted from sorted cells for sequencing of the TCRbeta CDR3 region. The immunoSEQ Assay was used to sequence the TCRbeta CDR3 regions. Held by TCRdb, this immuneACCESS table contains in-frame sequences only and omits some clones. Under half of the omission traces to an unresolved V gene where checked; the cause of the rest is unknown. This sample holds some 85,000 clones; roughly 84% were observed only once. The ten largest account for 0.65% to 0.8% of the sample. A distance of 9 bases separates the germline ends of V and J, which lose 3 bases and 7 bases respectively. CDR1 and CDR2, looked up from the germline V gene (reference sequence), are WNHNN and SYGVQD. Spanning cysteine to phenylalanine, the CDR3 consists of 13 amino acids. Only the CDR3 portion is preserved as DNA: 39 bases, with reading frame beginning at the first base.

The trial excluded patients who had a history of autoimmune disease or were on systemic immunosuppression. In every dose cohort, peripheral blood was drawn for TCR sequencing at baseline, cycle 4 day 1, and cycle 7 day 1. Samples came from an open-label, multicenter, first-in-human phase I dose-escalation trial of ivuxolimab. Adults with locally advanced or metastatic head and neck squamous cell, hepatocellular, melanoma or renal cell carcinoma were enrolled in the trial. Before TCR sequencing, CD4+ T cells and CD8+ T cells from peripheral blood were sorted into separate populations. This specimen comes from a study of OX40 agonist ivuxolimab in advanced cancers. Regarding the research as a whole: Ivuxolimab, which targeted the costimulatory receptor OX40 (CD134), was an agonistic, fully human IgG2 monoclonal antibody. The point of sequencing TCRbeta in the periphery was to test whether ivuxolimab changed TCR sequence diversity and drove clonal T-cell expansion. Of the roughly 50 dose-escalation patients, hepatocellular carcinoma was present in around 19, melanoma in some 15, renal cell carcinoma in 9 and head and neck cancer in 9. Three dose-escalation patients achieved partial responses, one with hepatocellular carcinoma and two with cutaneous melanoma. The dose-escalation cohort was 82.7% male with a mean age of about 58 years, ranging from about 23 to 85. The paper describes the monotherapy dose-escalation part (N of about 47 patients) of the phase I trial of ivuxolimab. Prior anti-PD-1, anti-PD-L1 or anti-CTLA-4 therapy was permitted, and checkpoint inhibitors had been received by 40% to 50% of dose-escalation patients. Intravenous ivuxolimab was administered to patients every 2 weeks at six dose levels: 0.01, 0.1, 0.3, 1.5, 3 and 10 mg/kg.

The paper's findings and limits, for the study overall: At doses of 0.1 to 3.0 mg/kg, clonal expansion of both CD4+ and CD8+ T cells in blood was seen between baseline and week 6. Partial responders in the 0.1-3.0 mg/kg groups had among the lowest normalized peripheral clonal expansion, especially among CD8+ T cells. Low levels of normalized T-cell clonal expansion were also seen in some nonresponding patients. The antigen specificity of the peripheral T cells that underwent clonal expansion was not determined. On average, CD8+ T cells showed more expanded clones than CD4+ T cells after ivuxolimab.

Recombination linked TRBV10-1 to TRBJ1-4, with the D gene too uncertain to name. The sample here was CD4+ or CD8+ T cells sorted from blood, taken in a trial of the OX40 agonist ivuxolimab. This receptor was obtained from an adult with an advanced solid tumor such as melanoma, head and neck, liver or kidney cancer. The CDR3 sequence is CASSDPGGEKLFF. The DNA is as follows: TGCGCCAGCAGTGACCCGGGTGGTGAAAAACTGTTTTTT.